The rows below give T cell receptor beta chains drawn from one sample of a study of CD4 T cell repertoires in COVID-19. Sequenced by immunoSEQ multiplex PCR; TCRdb stores in-frame clones only, minus some. Here the sample spans thousands of clones, 84% being singletons. The sequenced sample was effector memory CD4+ T cells from blood, obtained before the COVID-19 pandemic. All receptors come from a human donor who had COVID-19. CDR3s include the opening cysteine and the closing phenylalanine or tryptophan. A D gene is named only where the DNA matches it firmly. The size entry is marked missing in some rows and otherwise reads once, few, many or a size class.

size,V,D,J,CDR3,DNA
NA,TRBV7-9,NA,TRBJ2-5,CASSLVSETQYF,TGTGCCAGCAGCTTAGTTAGTGAGACCCAGTACTTC
NA,TRBV29-1,TRBD1,TRBJ1-2,CSAGQGNYGYTF,TGCAGCGCGGGACAGGGGAACTATGGCTACACCTTC
NA,TRBV2,NA,TRBJ2-7,CASSAGQRRTYEQYF,TGTGCCAGCAGTGCCGGACAGAGAAGAACCTACGAGCAGTACTTC
NA,TRBV5-4,TRBD1,TRBJ2-7,CASTTGGTSSYEQYF,TGTGCCAGCACCACAGGGGGGACGAGCTCCTACGAGCAGTACTTC
NA,TRBV6-5,NA,TRBJ1-2,CASSYSGTRYGYTF,TGTGCCAGCAGTTACTCCGGGACACGCTATGGCTACACCTTC
NA,TRBV10-3,NA,TRBJ1-2,CATQRNWGYTF,TGTGCTACCCAGAGGAATTGGGGCTACACCTTC
NA,TRBV29-1,NA,TRBJ2-3,CSVEERADTQYF,TGCAGCGTTGAAGAGAGGGCAGATACGCAGTATTTT
once,TRBV6-5,TRBD2,TRBJ2-3,CASKLAGLTDTQYF,TGTGCCAGCAAACTAGCGGGGCTCACAGATACGCAGTATTTT
few,TRBV2,NA,TRBJ1-3,CASRKAGAGNTIYF,TGTGCCAGCAGGAAGGCAGGGGCTGGAAACACCATATATTTT
once,TRBV27,TRBD2,TRBJ2-1,CASSPGTSGVNEQFF,TGTGCCAGCAGTCCGGGGACTAGCGGGGTCAATGAGCAGTTCTTC
NA,TRBV28,TRBD1,TRBJ2-7,CASSLQGRWNEQYF,TGTGCCAGCAGTCTACAGGGGAGATGGAACGAGCAGTACTTC
NA,TRBV21-1,NA,TRBJ2-7,CASSKIGRGGVRYEQYF,TGTGCCAGCAGCAAAATAGGGCGGGGGGGAGTAAGATACGAGCAGTACTTC
NA,TRBV18,TRBD1,TRBJ1-1,CASSPVQDRGTEAFF,TGTGCCAGCTCACCGGTCCAGGACAGGGGCACTGAAGCTTTCTTT
NA,TRBV7-2,TRBD2,TRBJ2-3,CASSLVGTSASDTQYF,TGTGCCAGCAGCTTAGTTGGGACTAGCGCGTCGGATACGCAGTATTTT
NA,TRBV5-1,TRBD1,TRBJ1-2,CASSSQGQNYGYTF,TGCGCCAGCAGCTCTCAGGGACAGAACTATGGCTACACCTTC
NA,TRBV28,TRBD2,TRBJ2-3,CASRTGTTTDTQYF,TGTGCCAGCAGGACCGGGACTACCACAGATACGCAGTATTTT
NA,TRBV7-7,TRBD2,TRBJ2-2,CASSRGLNTGELFF,TGTGCCAGCAGCCGGGGACTAAACACCGGGGAGCTGTTTTTT
once,TRBV11-2,TRBD1,TRBJ1-2,CASSQDRLYGYTF,TGTGCCAGCAGCCAGGACAGGCTCTATGGCTACACCTTC
NA,TRBV19,NA,TRBJ1-2,CASSLQKQGAPYGYTF,TGTGCCAGTAGTCTACAAAAACAGGGCGCCCCCTATGGCTACACCTTC
NA,TRBV5-4,TRBD1,TRBJ2-7,CASSYGGQGITHEQYF,TGTGCCAGCAGCTATGGGGGACAGGGGATTACCCACGAGCAGTACTTC
few,TRBV7-8,NA,TRBJ1-1,CASSPMAGDTEAFF,TGTGCCAGCAGCCCCATGGCGGGGGACACTGAAGCTTTCTTT
once,TRBV7-2,NA,TRBJ1-1,CASSLRGFGTEAFF,TGTGCCAGCAGCTTACGCGGGTTCGGCACTGAAGCTTTCTTT
NA,TRBV23-1,TRBD1,TRBJ1-5,CASSRVRGQPQHF,TGCGCCAGCAGTCGCGTCAGGGGGCAGCCCCAGCATTTT
once,TRBV11-2,TRBD1,TRBJ1-4,CASSSLGQNEKLFF,TGTGCCAGCAGCTCCCTGGGACAGAATGAAAAACTGTTTTTT
once,TRBV7-8,NA,TRBJ1-5,CASSLGSGTEQPQHF,TGTGCCAGCAGCCTGGGGTCCGGGACTGAGCAGCCCCAGCATTTT
NA,TRBV18,NA,TRBJ2-1,CASSRTGDEQFF,TGTGCCAGCTCACGGACGGGGGATGAGCAGTTCTTC
NA,TRBV9,NA,TRBJ2-3,CASSLTGLGFGTDTQYF,TGTGCCAGCAGTCTTACAGGGTTGGGGTTCGGCACAGATACGCAGTATTTT
few,TRBV5-1,NA,TRBJ2-2,CASSLSSGRTGELFF,TGCGCCAGCAGCTTGTCAAGCGGACGCACCGGGGAGCTGTTTTTT
NA,TRBV14,NA,TRBJ2-5,CASSRRQETQYF,TGTGCCAGCAGCCGGAGACAAGAGACCCAGTACTTC
NA,TRBV7-2,TRBD1,TRBJ2-5,CASSPQGARETQYF,TGTGCCAGCAGCCCGCAGGGGGCGAGGGAGACCCAGTACTTC
medium-sized,TRBV11-3,TRBD1,TRBJ2-2,CASRAGTGAPGELFF,TGTGCCAGCAGGGCCGGGACAGGGGCACCCGGGGAGCTGTTTTTT
NA,TRBV5-1,TRBD1,TRBJ2-3,CASGTGSTDTQYF,TGCGCGTCCGGGACAGGGAGCACAGATACGCAGTATTTT
few,TRBV6-1,NA,TRBJ2-6,CASRSSRVDVLTF,TGTGCCAGCAGATCAAGTCGAGTTGACGTCCTGACTTTC
NA,TRBV11-2,TRBD2,TRBJ2-7,CASSLVGLAAEQYF,TGTGCCAGCAGCTTAGTGGGACTAGCGGCTGAGCAGTACTTC
NA,TRBV10-3,NA,TRBJ2-3,CAISLSGVTDTQYF,TGTGCCATCAGTTTAAGCGGTGTCACAGATACGCAGTATTTT
NA,TRBV7-9,NA,TRBJ1-2,CASSPPGLANYGYTF,TGTGCCAGCAGCCCGCCGGGACTTGCTAACTATGGCTACACCTTC
NA,TRBV29-1,NA,TRBJ2-5,CSVERDVQETQYF,TGCAGCGTTGAGCGGGACGTCCAGGAGACCCAGTACTTC
NA,TRBV11-2,NA,TRBJ2-7,CASSFSLAVLRNEQYF,TGTGCCAGCAGCTTTAGCCTGGCGGTATTGAGGAACGAGCAGTACTTC
NA,TRBV6-1,NA,TRBJ2-2,CASSRGKTGELFF,TGTGCCAGCAGCAGGGGAAAAACCGGGGAGCTGTTTTTT
NA,TRBV5-1,NA,TRBJ1-2,CASSLGTVGYTF,TGCGCCAGCAGCTTGGGGACAGTTGGCTACACCTTC
NA,TRBV2,NA,TRBJ1-1,CASSVTGGRTEAFF,TGTGCCAGCAGTGTTACGGGGGGACGGACCGAAGCTTTCTTT
NA,TRBV13,TRBD1,TRBJ1-3,CASSRGGQGGNTIYF,TGTGCCAGCAGCAGAGGGGGCCAGGGAGGAAACACCATATATTTT
NA,TRBV9,NA,TRBJ2-5,CASSVVGLHQETQYF,TGTGCCAGCAGCGTAGTGGGACTTCATCAAGAGACCCAGTACTTC
NA,TRBV5-8,NA,TRBJ2-1,CASSLASGNYNEQFF,TGTGCCAGCAGCCTCGCCTCGGGTAACTACAATGAGCAGTTCTTC
NA,TRBV7-2,NA,TRBJ2-1,CASSLTLKEQFF,TGTGCCAGCAGCCTTACTCTGAAGGAGCAGTTCTTC
NA,TRBV6-4,NA,TRBJ1-1,CASSAGRYTEAFF,TGTGCCAGCAGCGCAGGGAGGTACACTGAAGCTTTCTTT
NA,TRBV30,TRBD1,TRBJ2-5,CAWCKGTAQETQYF,TGTGCCTGGTGCAAAGGGACAGCCCAAGAGACCCAGTACTTC
NA,TRBV7-6,NA,TRBJ2-5,CASRQGQETQYF,TGTGCCAGCAGACAGGGCCAAGAGACCCAGTACTTC
NA,TRBV2,NA,TRBJ2-3,CASNQQSSTDTQYF,TGTGCCAGCAACCAACAGTCCTCCACAGATACGCAGTATTTT
NA,TRBV5-5,NA,TRBJ2-7,CASSPPRGSDEQYF,TGTGCCAGCAGCCCCCCCCGGGGGTCCGACGAGCAGTACTTC
NA,TRBV6-1,TRBD1,TRBJ2-7,CASSEEGTGFFYEQYF,TGTGCCAGCAGTGAAGAGGGGACAGGATTCTTCTACGAGCAGTACTTC
once,TRBV18,TRBD1,TRBJ1-2,CASSPLAFAGTGVDYGYTF,TGTGCCAGCTCACCCTTGGCGTTCGCCGGGACAGGGGTCGACTATGGCTACACCTTC
NA,TRBV18,TRBD1,TRBJ1-1,CASSQTGTAMNTEAFF,TGTGCCAGCTCACAAACCGGGACAGCCATGAACACTGAAGCTTTCTTT
once,TRBV18,NA,TRBJ2-2,CASSPQASLFGTGELFF,TGTGCCAGCTCACCACAGGCTAGCCTGTTCGGGACCGGGGAGCTGTTTTTT
NA,TRBV11-2,NA,TRBJ2-3,CASSLDGGTTPNTQYF,TGTGCCAGCAGCTTAGATGGCGGTACTACTCCAAATACGCAGTATTTT
NA,TRBV7-8,TRBD2,TRBJ2-5,CASSLAAQGLAVQETQYF,TGTGCCAGCAGCTTAGCAGCCCAGGGACTAGCGGTACAAGAGACCCAGTACTTC
NA,TRBV5-1,NA,TRBJ1-5,CASSPGGAGQPQHF,TGCGCCAGCAGCCCGGGGGGGGCCGGGCAGCCCCAGCATTTT